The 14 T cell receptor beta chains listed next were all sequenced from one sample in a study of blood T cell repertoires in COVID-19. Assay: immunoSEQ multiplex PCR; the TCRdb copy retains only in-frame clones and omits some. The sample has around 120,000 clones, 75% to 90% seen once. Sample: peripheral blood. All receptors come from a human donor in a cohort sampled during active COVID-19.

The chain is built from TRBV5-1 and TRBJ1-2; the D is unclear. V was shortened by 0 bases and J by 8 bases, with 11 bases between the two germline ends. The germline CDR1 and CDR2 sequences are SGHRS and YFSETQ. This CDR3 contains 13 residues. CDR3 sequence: CASSLASAEGYTF. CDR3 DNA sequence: TGCGCCAGCAGCTTGGCTAGCGCGGAGGGCTACACCTTC.

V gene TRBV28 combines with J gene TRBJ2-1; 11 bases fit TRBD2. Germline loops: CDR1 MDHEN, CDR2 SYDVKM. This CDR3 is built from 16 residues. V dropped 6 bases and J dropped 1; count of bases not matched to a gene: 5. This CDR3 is CASRSRLAGSYNEQFF. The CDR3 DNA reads TGTGCCAGCAGATCTAGACTAGCGGGATCCTACAATGAGCAGTTCTTC.

The CDR3 DNA follows: TGTGCCTGGAGTCCAGCAGCGGGAGGAAACACCATATATTTT. It yields the protein CAWSPAAGGNTIYF. The chain employs TRBV30 and TRBJ1-3, with no clear D. Between the trimmed V and J ends, which lost 2 bases and 4 bases, there was a span of 12 bases. CDR3 size: 14 residues. Germline V gene lookup returns CDR1 GTSNPN and CDR2 SVGIG (reference sequence).

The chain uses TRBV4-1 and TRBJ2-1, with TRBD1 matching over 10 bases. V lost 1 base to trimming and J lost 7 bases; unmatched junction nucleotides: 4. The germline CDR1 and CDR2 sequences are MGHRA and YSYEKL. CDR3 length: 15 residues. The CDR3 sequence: CASSQVGQGTNEQFF. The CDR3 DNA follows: TGCGCCAGCAGCCAAGTGGGACAGGGGACGAATGAGCAGTTCTTC.

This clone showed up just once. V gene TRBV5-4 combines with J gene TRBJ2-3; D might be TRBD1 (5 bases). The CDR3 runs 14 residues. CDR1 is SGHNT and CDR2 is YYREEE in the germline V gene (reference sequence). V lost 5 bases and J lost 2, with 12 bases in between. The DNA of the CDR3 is TGTGCCAGCAGGGGGCCTCGGACCACAGATACGCAGTATTTT. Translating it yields CASRGPRTTDTQYF.

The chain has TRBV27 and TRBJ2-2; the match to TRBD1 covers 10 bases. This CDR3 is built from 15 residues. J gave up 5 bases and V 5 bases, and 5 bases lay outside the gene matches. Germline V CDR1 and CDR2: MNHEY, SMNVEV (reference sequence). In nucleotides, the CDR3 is TGTGCCAGCAGTACCCGGGACAGGGGTACCGGGGAGCTGTTTTTT. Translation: CASSTRDRGTGELFF.

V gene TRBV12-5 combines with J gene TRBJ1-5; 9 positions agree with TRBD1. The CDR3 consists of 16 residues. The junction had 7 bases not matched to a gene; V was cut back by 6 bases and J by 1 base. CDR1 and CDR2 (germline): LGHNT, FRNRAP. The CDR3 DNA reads TGTGCTAGTGGCCGCCGACAGGGGGAAAGCAATCAGCCCCAGCATTTT. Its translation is CASGRRQGESNQPQHF.

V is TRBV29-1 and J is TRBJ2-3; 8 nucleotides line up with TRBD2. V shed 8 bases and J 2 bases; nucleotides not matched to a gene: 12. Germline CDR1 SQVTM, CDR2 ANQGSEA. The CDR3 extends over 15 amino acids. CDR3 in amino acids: CSTRGALAVTDTQYF. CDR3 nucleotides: TGCAGCACCCGAGGAGCACTAGCGGTCACAGATACGCAGTATTTT.

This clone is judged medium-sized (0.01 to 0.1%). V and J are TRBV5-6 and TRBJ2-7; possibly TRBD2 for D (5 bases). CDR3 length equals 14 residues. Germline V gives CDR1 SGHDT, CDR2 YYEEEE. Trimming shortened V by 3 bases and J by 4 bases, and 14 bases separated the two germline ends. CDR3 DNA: TGTGCCAGCAGCTCCCCCCGAGGCGGGTACGAGCAGTACTTC. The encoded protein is CASSSPRGGYEQYF.

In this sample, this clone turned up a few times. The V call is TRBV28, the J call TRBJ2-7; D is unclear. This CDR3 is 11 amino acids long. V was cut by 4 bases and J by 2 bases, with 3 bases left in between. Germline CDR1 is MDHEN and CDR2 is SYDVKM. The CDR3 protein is CASSSTYEQYF. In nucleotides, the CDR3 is TGTGCCAGCAGTTCTACCTACGAGCAGTACTTC.

The CDR3: CASGAGYEQYF. Written as DNA, the CDR3 is TGTGCTAGTGGGGCAGGTTACGAGCAGTACTTC. The chain joins TRBV12-5 to TRBJ2-7, with D unclear. Per germline, CDR1 LGHNT and CDR2 FRNRAP. The CDR3 runs 11 residues. The V end lost 6 bases, the J end lost 4 bases, and 7 bases lay between the germline ends.

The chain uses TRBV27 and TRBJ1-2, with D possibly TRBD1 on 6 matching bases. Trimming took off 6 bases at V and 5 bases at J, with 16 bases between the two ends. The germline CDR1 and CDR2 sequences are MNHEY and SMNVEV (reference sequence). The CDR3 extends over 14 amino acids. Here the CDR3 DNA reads TGTGCCAGCAGGAGGCCGGGGGGCGGATATGGCTACACCTTC. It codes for CASRRPGGGYGYTF.

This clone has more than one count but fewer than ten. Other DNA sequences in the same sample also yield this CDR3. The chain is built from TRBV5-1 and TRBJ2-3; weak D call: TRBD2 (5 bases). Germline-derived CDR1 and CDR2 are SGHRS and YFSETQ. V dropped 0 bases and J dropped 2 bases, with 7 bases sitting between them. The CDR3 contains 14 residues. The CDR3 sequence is CASSLAGNTDTQYF. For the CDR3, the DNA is TGCGCCAGCAGCTTGGCCGGGAACACAGATACGCAGTATTTT. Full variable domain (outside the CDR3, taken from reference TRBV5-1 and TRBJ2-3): KAGVTQTPRYLIKTRGQQVTLSCSPISGHRSVSWYQQTPGQGLQFLFEYFSETQRNKGNFPGRFSGRQFSNSRSEMNVSTLELGDSALYLCASSLAGNTDTQYFGPGTRLTVL.

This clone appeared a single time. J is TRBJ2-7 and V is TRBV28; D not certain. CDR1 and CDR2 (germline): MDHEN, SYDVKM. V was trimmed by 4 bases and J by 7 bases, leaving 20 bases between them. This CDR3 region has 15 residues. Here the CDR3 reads CASSSLKTGAWEQYF. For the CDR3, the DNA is TGTGCCAGCAGTTCCCTCAAAACGGGTGCGTGGGAGCAGTACTTC.